The 24 T cell receptor beta chains given below trace back to one sample, sequenced in a study of blood T cell dynamics during melanoma immunotherapy. Produced via immunoSEQ multiplex PCR; TCRdb's table is partial and in-frame only. The repertoire consists of approximately 23,000 clones, with about nine tenths occurring once and the leading ten covering roughly 1.2%. Specified time point: pre-treatment baseline. Source: blood, taken from a patient treated with checkpoint blockade. Receptors originate from a human donor with melanoma.

The gene calls are TRBV30 and TRBJ1-3, with unresolved D. Deletions cut 0 bases from V and 3 bases from J, with 15 bases between. CDR1 GTSNPN and CDR2 SVGIG come from the germline V gene (reference sequence). This CDR3 is built from 16 residues. The CDR3 region is CAWSVRKETLGNTIYF. The CDR3 bases are TGTGCCTGGAGTGTAAGGAAAGAAACCCTTGGAAACACCATATATTTT.

This chain joins TRBV18 and TRBJ2-7; the match to TRBD1 covers 11 bases. Germline CDR1 and CDR2: KGHSH and LQKENI. This CDR3 is built from 15 residues. Trimming at V came to 8 bases and at J to 7 bases, leaving 13 bases not matched to a gene. DNA of the CDR3: TGTGCCAGCCAATCTGGACAGGGGGCGTCTAGGGAGCAGTACTTC. It is translated as CASQSGQGASREQYF.

This clone appeared once. The chain carries TRBV5-4 and TRBJ1-2, with D perhaps matching TRBD1 (5 bases). The length of the CDR3 is 13 residues. Trimming left V 4 bases short and J 5 bases short, with 12 bases between. Germline assignment: CDR1 SGHNT and CDR2 YYREEE (reference sequence). Here the CDR3 DNA reads TGTGCCAGCAGCCAAATCGACAGATATGGCTACACCTTC. Its protein product is CASSQIDRYGYTF.

J is TRBJ1-1 and V is TRBV7-9, with 7 bases matching TRBD1. The length of the CDR3 is 15 residues. Germline V gene lookup returns CDR1 SEHNR and CDR2 FQNEAQ (reference sequence). The trim removed 5 bases at V and 1 base at J, leaving 7 bases unmatched. The CDR3 protein is CASSVIGGGNTEAFF. DNA for the CDR3: TGTGCCAGCAGCGTCATAGGGGGCGGGAACACTGAAGCTTTCTTT.

CDR3 bases: TGTGCCAGCAGCTTGCCGGGACCCTACGAGCAGTACTTC. This encodes CASSLPGPYEQYF. The chain has TRBV5-4 and TRBJ2-7, with D perhaps matching TRBD1 or TRBD2 (5 bases each). Trimming took 1 base from V and 2 from J, leaving 7 bases between them. The germline CDR1 and CDR2 sequences are SGHNT and YYREEE (reference sequence). This CDR3 spans 13 amino acids.

This chain joins TRBV5-8 and TRBJ2-1; D gene ambiguous. The CDR3 length is 15 residues. Between the trimmed V and J ends, which lost 4 bases and 2 bases, there was a span of 13 bases. From germline, CDR1 is SGHTS and CDR2 YDEGEE. In nucleotides, the CDR3 is TGTGCCAGCAGCCTTCGGGTCGGTGCCTACAATGAGCAGTTCTTC. Amino acids: CASSLRVGAYNEQFF.

The chain couples TRBV27 to TRBJ1-2; TRBD1 might be the D (6 bases). The CDR3 contains 16 residues. V was trimmed by 6 bases and J by 2 bases, leaving 19 bases between them. Germline-derived CDR1 and CDR2 are MNHEY and SMNVEV (reference sequence). For the CDR3, the DNA is TGTGCCAGCAGGGGGCGCACAGGGAAAGGAAACTATGGCTACACCTTC. This gives the protein CASRGRTGKGNYGYTF.

CDR3 residues: CASSEPGREQYF. The CDR3, as DNA: TGTGCCAGCAGTGAGCCAGGAAGGGAGCAGTACTTC. This rearrangement joins TRBV6-1 to TRBJ2-7; D gene unclear. Germline lookup yields CDR1 MNHNS and CDR2 SASEGT. Trimming took 3 bases from V and 7 from J, leaving 10 bases between them. CDR3 size: 12 residues.

The rearrangement links TRBV30 to TRBJ1-2; the D gene is possibly TRBD1 (6 bases). CDR3 size: 13 residues. From germline, CDR1 is GTSNPN and CDR2 SVGIG (reference sequence). Trimming took off 2 bases at V and 4 bases at J, with 11 bases between the two ends. CDR3 amino acids: CAWSPGAGYGYTF. The CDR3 coding sequence is TGTGCCTGGAGTCCGGGGGCTGGCTATGGCTACACCTTC.

The J gene is TRBJ1-4, the V gene TRBV4-1, with TRBD1 as a possible D gene (6 bases). Germline CDR1 MGHRA, CDR2 YSYEKL. V was pared by 4 bases and J by 3 bases, with 12 bases between. The CDR3 extends over 15 amino acids. The CDR3 DNA sequence: TGCGCCAGCAGCCTCAGGGGCAATTCTAATGAAAAACTGTTTTTT. Translation gives CASSLRGNSNEKLFF.

The CDR3 bases are TGTGCCAGCAGTGAAACGGGGGCAGGGGGCAATCAGCCCCAGCATTTT. As protein: CASSETGAGGNQPQHF. The genes are TRBV2 and TRBJ1-5, with D maybe TRBD1 (6 bases). CDR3 length equals 16 residues. Trimming removed 2 bases from V and 2 bases from J, with 13 bases in between. Germline assignment: CDR1 SNHLY and CDR2 FYNNEI.

V and J are TRBV4-1 and TRBJ1-4, with a weak D call TRBD1 (6 bases). Trimming left V 3 bases short and J 4 bases short, with 12 bases between. This CDR3 spans 15 amino acids. CDR1 is MGHRA and CDR2 is YSYEKL in the germline V gene. The CDR3 spells CASSQSTGINEKLFF. Here the CDR3 DNA reads TGCGCCAGCAGCCAGTCTACAGGGATTAATGAAAAACTGTTTTTT.

J is TRBJ1-1 and V is TRBV6-1; 7 bases fit TRBD1. V shed 4 bases and J 3 bases; nucleotides not matched to a gene: 8. CDR3 length: 15 amino acids. The V gene's germline CDR1 is MNHNS and CDR2 SASEGT. The CDR3 DNA reads as TGTGCCAGCAGTGCCAAATCCACAGGGGACACTGAAGCTTTCTTT. Translated: CASSAKSTGDTEAFF.

The chain joins TRBV14 to TRBJ2-2, with no clear D. The CDR3 extends over 16 amino acids. V lost 0 bases, J lost 6 bases, and 14 bases lay in between. Germline CDR1 SGHDN, CDR2 FVKESK. The chain's CDR3 is CASSQDWGRVPGELFF. The CDR3 DNA follows: TGTGCCAGCAGCCAAGACTGGGGAAGGGTTCCCGGGGAGCTGTTTTTT.

This clone was seen only once. The V gene is TRBV27, the J gene TRBJ2-4; 8 bases are a match to TRBD2. J gave up 6 bases and V 4 bases, and 2 bases lay outside the gene matches. In germline, CDR1 is MNHEY, CDR2 SMNVEV (reference sequence). CDR3 size: 13 residues. The CDR3 loop reads CASSSGTRNIQYF. CDR3 coding DNA: TGTGCCAGCAGTTCCGGGACTAGAAACATTCAGTACTTC.

This rearrangement joins TRBV15 to TRBJ2-7, with D possibly matching TRBD1 (6 bases). Trimming stripped 4 bases from V and 2 bases from J, with 18 bases between. CDR1 and CDR2 (germline): LNHNV, YYDKDF (reference sequence). The CDR3 is 16 residues long. DNA for the CDR3: TGTGCCACCAGCACCCTCCAAGACAGGTACCCCTACGAGCAGTACTTC. It yields the protein CATSTLQDRYPYEQYF.

J is TRBJ2-7 and V is TRBV7-9, with 11 bases matching TRBD2. From germline, CDR1 is SEHNR and CDR2 FQNEAQ (reference sequence). The junction had 6 bases not matched to a gene; V was cut back by 3 bases and J by 5 bases. The CDR3 loop spans 15 amino acids. The CDR3 sequence is CASSFSGRASDEQYF. The CDR3 nucleotides are TGTGCCAGCAGCTTTAGCGGGAGGGCGTCCGACGAGCAGTACTTC.

The J gene is TRBJ1-2, the V gene TRBV28; D is unresolved. Germline CDR1 and CDR2: MDHEN and SYDVKM. The CDR3 totals 12 residues. The V gene lost 3 bases and the J gene lost 4 bases, with 6 bases spanning the gap. The CDR3 sequence is CASSFGFYGYTF. The CDR3 DNA reads as TGTGCCAGCAGTTTCGGATTCTATGGCTACACCTTC.

This clone appeared once. The chain joins TRBV6-1 to TRBJ2-7, with no clear D. There are 14 residues in the CDR3. V dropped 9 bases and J dropped 0 bases, with 15 bases sitting between them. Germline CDR1 reads MNHNS; CDR2 reads SASEGT. In DNA form, the CDR3 reads TGTGCCAGTCGGGTGTGGGGTAGCTCCTACGAGCAGTACTTC. This sequence encodes CASRVWGSSYEQYF.

There are a few counts of this clone. The chain has TRBV5-4 and TRBJ1-2, with D hard to call. Germline V gives CDR1 SGHNT, CDR2 YYREEE (reference sequence). The CDR3 spans 14 residues. Trimming removed 0 bases from V and 7 bases from J, with 13 bases in between. The CDR3 bases are TGTGCCAGCAGCTTGGAGGTCAGCCCTGGTGGCTACACCTTC. Its translation is CASSLEVSPGGYTF.

This clone has only one observation. This rearrangement joins TRBV5-5 to TRBJ2-3, with 16 bases lining up with TRBD2. This CDR3 is built from 16 residues. Germline trimming cut 3 bases from V and 7 bases from J; bases unmatched to any gene: 5. CDR1 and CDR2 from the germline V gene are SGHKS and YYEKEE (reference sequence). CDR3 sequence reads: CASSSGTSGGANTQYF. The CDR3 DNA is TGTGCCAGCAGCTCAGGGACTAGCGGGGGGGCAAATACGCAGTATTTT.

The chain employs TRBV2 and TRBJ2-4, with a tentative D call TRBD2 (6 bases). Per germline, CDR1 SNHLY and CDR2 FYNNEI. This CDR3 region has 15 residues. The germline V and J ends were trimmed by 4 bases and 0 bases, with 10 bases remaining between them. Here the CDR3 DNA reads TGTGCCAGCAGTGTGGGGACTGTAGCCAAAAACATTCAGTACTTC. Its translation: CASSVGTVAKNIQYF.

This clone was detected only once. This chain uses TRBV28 with TRBJ2-7, with 7 positions matching TRBD2. This CDR3 contains 14 residues. V lost 2 bases to trimming and J lost 2 bases; unmatched junction nucleotides: 3. CDR1 is MDHEN, CDR2 SYDVKM, per germline. The CDR3 DNA follows: TGTGCCAGCAGTTTAGCGCTAGCGGCCTACGAGCAGTACTTC. It is translated as CASSLALAAYEQYF.

CDR3 coding DNA: TGTGCCAGCAGCGTAGTCCCTGGGGGGAACACTGAAGCTTTCTTT. Translated: CASSVVPGGNTEAFF. The gene calls are TRBV9 and TRBJ1-1, with D tentatively TRBD1 (5 bases). CDR1 is SGDLS and CDR2 is YYNGEE in the germline V gene. This CDR3 comprises 15 residues. Trimming stripped 0 bases from V and 1 base from J, with 10 bases between.